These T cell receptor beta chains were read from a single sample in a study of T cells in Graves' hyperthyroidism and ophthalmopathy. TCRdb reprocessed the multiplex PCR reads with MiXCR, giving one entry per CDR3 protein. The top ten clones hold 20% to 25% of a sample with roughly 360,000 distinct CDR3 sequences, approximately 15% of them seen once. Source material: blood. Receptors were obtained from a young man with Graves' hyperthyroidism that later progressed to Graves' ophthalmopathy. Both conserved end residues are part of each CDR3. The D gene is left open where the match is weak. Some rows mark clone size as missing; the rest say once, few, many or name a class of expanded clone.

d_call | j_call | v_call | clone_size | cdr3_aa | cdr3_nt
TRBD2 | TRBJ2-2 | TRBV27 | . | CASRGLAGAGELFF | TGTGCCAGCAGGGGACTAGCGGGGGCCGGGGAGCTGTTTTTT
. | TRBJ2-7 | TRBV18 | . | CASSPERTPSSYEQYF | TGTGCCAGCTCACCGGAGAGGACGCCCAGCTCCTACGAGCAGTACTTC
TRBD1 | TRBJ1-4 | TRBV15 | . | CATSRWDRGLEKLFF | TGTGCCACCAGCAGATGGGACAGGGGGCTGGAAAAACTGTTTTTT
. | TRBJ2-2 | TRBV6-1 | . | CASMAPSGELFF | TGTGCCAGCATGGCCCCCTCCGGGGAGCTGTTTTTT
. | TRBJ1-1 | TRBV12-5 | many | CASGGLNTEAFF | TGTGCTAGTGGAGGCCTGAACACTGAAGCTTTCTTT
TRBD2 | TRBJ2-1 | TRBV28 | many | CASSLGGLAGKLEQFF | TGTGCCAGCAGTTTAGGGGGACTAGCGGGGAAATTAGAGCAGTTCTTC
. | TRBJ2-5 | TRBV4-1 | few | CASSQGGYGDPTRQYF | TGCGCCAGCAGCCAAGGTGGTTATGGGGACCCCACCCGCCAGTACTTC
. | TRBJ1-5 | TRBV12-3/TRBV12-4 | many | CASSLVTDNQPQHF | TGTGCCAGCAGTTTAGTAACAGACAATCAGCCCCAGCATTTT
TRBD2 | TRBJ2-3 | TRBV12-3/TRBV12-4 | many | CASSLEGLAGGPSTDTQYF | TGTGCCAGCAGTTTAGAAGGGCTAGCGGGGGGGCCCAGCACAGATACGCAGTATTTT
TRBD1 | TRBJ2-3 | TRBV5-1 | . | CASKPGQGADTQYF | TGCGCCAGCAAACCGGGACAGGGGGCAGATACGCAGTATTTT
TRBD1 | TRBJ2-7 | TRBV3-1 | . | CASSYRGQGTYVQYF | TGTGCCAGCAGCTACAGAGGACAGGGTACGTACGTGCAGTACTTC
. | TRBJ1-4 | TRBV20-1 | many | CSATPRGRILLRGKLFF | TGCAGTGCTACCCCCAGGGGACGGATTCTCCTAAGGGGGAAACTGTTTTTT
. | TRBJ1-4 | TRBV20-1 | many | CSGRGWGEKLFF | TGCAGTGGAAGGGGATGGGGTGAAAAACTGTTTTTT
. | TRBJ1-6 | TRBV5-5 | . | CASSLVGASPLHF | TGTGCCAGCAGCTTGGTGGGGGCTTCACCCCTCCACTTT
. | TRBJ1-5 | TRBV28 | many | CASSLVQGGFNLGRNQPQHF | TGTGCCAGCAGTTTGGTCCAGGGAGGTTTCAACTTAGGACGAAACCAGCCCCAGCATTTT
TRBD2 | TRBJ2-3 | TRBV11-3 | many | CASSARLAGGTDTQYF | TGTGCCAGCAGCGCCCGACTAGCGGGAGGCACAGATACGCAGTATTTT
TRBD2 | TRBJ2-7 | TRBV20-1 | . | CSARVWGGLAANEQYF | TGCAGTGCTAGAGTTTGGGGGGGACTAGCGGCTAATGAGCAGTACTTC
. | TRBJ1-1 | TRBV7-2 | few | CASSFPGWDTEAFF | TGTGCCAGCAGCTTCCCCGGATGGGACACTGAAGCTTTCTTT
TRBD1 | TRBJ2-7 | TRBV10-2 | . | CASMLDRGRFEQYF | TGCGCCAGCATGCTTGACAGGGGGCGTTTCGAGCAGTACTTC
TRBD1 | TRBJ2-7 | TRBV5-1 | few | CASSLGDRGNEQYF | TGCGCCAGCAGCTTGGGGGACAGGGGGAACGAGCAGTACTTC
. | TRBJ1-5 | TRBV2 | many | CASRRGRNQPQHF | TGTGCCAGCAGGAGGGGTCGTAATCAGCCCCAGCATTTT
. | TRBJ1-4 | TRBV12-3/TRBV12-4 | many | CASGPTGWKELFF | TGTGCCAGCGGGCCTACAGGGTGGAAGGAACTGTTTTTT
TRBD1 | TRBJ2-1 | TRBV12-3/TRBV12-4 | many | CASSFGDRPLDEQFF | TGTGCCAGCAGTTTCGGGGACAGGCCTTTGGATGAGCAGTTCTTC
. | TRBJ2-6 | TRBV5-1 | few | CASSPLISGANVLTF | TGCGCCAGCAGCCCACTGATTTCTGGGGCCAACGTCCTGACTTTC
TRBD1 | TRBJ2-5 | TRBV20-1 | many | CSATRTGGGLETQYF | TGCAGTGCTACCAGAACAGGGGGTGGACTAGAGACCCAGTACTTC
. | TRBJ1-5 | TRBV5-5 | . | CASSLGLGVDQPQHF | TGTGCCAGCAGCCTGGGATTGGGGGTAGATCAGCCCCAGCATTTT
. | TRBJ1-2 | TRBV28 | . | CASSLLRSAGASGYTF | TGTGCCAGCAGTTTATTAAGGTCGGCAGGGGCGTCGGGCTACACCTTC
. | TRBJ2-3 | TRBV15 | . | CATKAGYDTTDTQYF | TGTGCCACTAAGGCAGGGTATGACACCACAGATACGCAGTATTTT
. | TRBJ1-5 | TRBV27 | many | CASSWSLASNQPQHF | TGTGCCAGCAGTTGGTCCTTAGCTAGCAATCAGCCCCAGCATTTT
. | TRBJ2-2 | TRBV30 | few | CATFGGGDTGELFF | TGTGCCACCTTTGGGGGGGGCGACACCGGGGAGCTGTTTTTT
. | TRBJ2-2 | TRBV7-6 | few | CASSPSRNTGELFF | TGTGCCAGCAGCCCGTCCAGAAACACCGGGGAGCTGTTTTTT
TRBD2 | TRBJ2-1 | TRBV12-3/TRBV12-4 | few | CASSSAGVSNEQFF | TGTGCCAGCAGTTCCGCGGGGGTTTCCAATGAGCAGTTCTTC
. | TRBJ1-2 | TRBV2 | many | CASRQQGLSYGYTF | TGTGCCAGCAGACAACAGGGCCTCTCCTATGGCTACACCTTC
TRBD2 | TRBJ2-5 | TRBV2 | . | CASYRLAGGYQVTQYF | TGTGCCAGCTATAGACTAGCGGGGGGTTACCAAGTGACCCAGTACTTC
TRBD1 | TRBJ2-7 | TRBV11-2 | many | CASSQVQGLSYEQYF | TGTGCCAGCAGCCAGGTACAGGGGCTCTCCTACGAGCAGTACTTC
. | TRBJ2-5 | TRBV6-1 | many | CASTEGPMKETQYF | TGTGCCAGCACCGAAGGTCCAATGAAGGAGACCCAGTACTTC
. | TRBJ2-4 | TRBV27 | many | CASSYTAKNIQYF | TGTGCCAGCAGTTACACGGCTAAAAACATTCAGTACTTC
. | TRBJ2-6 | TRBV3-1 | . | CATKSSGANVLTF | TGTGCTACCAAGAGCTCTGGGGCCAACGTCCTGACTTTC
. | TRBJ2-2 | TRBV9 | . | CASSVLGTNTGELFF | TGTGCCAGCAGCGTATTGGGTACGAACACCGGGGAGCTGTTTTTT
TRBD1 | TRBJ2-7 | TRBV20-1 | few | CSAMDRGTYEQYF | TGCAGTGCTATGGACAGGGGAACCTACGAGCAGTACTTC
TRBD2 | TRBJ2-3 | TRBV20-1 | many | CSAYGLAGGPADTQYF | TGCAGTGCCTATGGACTAGCGGGGGGGCCTGCAGATACGCAGTATTTT
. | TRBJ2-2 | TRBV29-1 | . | CSVESETGELFF | TGCAGCGTTGAATCAGAAACCGGGGAGCTGTTTTTT
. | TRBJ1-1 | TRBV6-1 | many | CASTNQGMNTEAFF | TGTGCCAGCACCAACCAGGGGATGAACACTGAAGCTTTCTTT
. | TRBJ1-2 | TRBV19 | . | CASSIGRRANYGHTF | TGTGCCAGTAGTATCGGTCGGCGAGCTAACTATGGCCACACCTTC
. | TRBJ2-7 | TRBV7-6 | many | CASSLGVSYEQYF | TGTGCCAGCAGCTTAGGAGTTTCCTACGAGCAGTACTTC
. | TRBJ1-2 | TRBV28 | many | CASSPQAGPTNAGYTF | TGTGCCAGCAGTCCCCAAGCCGGGCCTACCAACGCTGGCTACACCTTC
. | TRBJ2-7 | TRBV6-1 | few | CASSWDLTYEQYF | TGTGCCAGCAGTTGGGACCTGACCTACGAGCAGTACTTC
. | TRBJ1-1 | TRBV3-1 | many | CASSQDDEGLGAFF | TGTGCCAGCAGCCAAGATGACGAAGGCTTAGGAGCTTTCTTT
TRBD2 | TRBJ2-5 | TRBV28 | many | CASRRGGQQETQYF | TGTGCCAGCCGACGCGGGGGGCAGCAAGAGACCCAGTACTTC
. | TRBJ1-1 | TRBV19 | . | CASSNRGPRRTEAFF | TGTGCCAGTAGTAACCGGGGCCCTCGGAGGACTGAAGCTTTCTTT
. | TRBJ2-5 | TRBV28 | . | CASTPGRGETQYF | TGTGCCAGCACCCCCGGGCGGGGAGAGACCCAGTACTTC
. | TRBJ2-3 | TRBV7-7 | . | CASSSGLNTDTQYF | TGTGCCAGCAGCTCGGGACTCAACACAGATACGCAGTATTTT
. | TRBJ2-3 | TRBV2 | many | CASYDSNTDTQYF | TGTGCCAGCTACGACAGCAACACAGATACGCAGTATTTT
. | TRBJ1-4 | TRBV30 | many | CAWRGSREKLFF | TGTGCCTGGAGGGGAAGTAGGGAAAAACTGTTTTTT
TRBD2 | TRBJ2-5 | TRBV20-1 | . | CGERPASGGADGMEGQETQYF | TGCGGTGAAAGACCGGCTAGCGGGGGGGCTGACGGAATGGAAGGGCAAGAGACCCAGTACTTC